This T cell receptor beta chain was sequenced during a study of PD-1 blockade in classical Hodgkin lymphoma. Study as a whole: Patients were treated with nivolumab at 3 mg/kg, and this was given intravenously every 2 weeks.

Libraries were prepared by immunoSEQ multiplex PCR; TCRdb keeps only in-frame clonotypes and omits some of them. Of 50,000 to 65,000 clones listed, 70% to 90% were seen once; the top ten hold 5.4%. Brentuximab vedotin exposure varied, and every patient relapsed after autologous stem cell transplantation. Relapsed/refractory classical Hodgkin lymphoma patients had complete, partial or progressive responses. Remarks on this clone: Its antigen is undetermined.

Findings and caveats of the study: Complete responders showed a baseline diversity that resembled the diversity of newly diagnosed patients. Compared with baseline, CD4+ but not CD8+ TCR diversity had risen significantly by C4D1.

This CDR3 region has 16 residues. Trimming took off 7 bases at V and 1 base at J, with 19 bases between the two ends. Germline V gene sequence: CDR1 PRHDT, CDR2 FYEKMQ (reference sequence). The rearrangement joins TRBV13 to TRBJ2-5; D is possibly TRBD1 (5 bases). The specimen comprised peripheral blood mononuclear cells (PBMCs), sampled before the second cycle of nivolumab. This clonotype originated in a human donor with classical Hodgkin lymphoma. The CDR3 region has the DNA TGTGCCAGCACCAGACGCGTTGTGGGGCCCCAAGAGACCCAGTACTTC. This sequence encodes CASTRRVVGPQETQYF.